These 28 T cell receptor beta chains were all obtained from the same sample, sequenced in a study of Graves' ophthalmopathy and Graves' hyperthyroidism. The authors amplified TCR beta CDR3 regions, and they did so from RNA transcripts for repertoire sequencing. Following a first-round RT-PCR that used HTBI primers, a second-round multiplex PCR was carried out. A single record per CDR3 protein comes from TCRdb applying MiXCR to the multiplex PCR reads. This table has approximately 380,000 distinct CDR3 sequences, approximately 21% appearing once. The sample consisted of peripheral blood. These receptor sequences come from a woman between 18 and 29 years old with stable Graves' hyperthyroidism.

Ten or more counts support this clonotype. The chain employs TRBV2 and TRBJ2-7; D could derive from TRBD1 or TRBD2 (5 bases each). This CDR3 region has 14 residues. Trimming took 4 bases from V and 5 from J, leaving 15 bases between them. CDR1 SNHLY and CDR2 FYNNEI come from the germline V gene. CDR3 protein: CASSGGIPPDEQYF. The CDR3 DNA reads as TGTGCCAGCAGTGGGGGGATCCCTCCGGACGAGCAGTACTTC.

This clonotype occurred many times. The J gene is TRBJ1-1, the V gene TRBV4-1; TRBD1 matches 8 bases. J was trimmed by 5 bases and V by 4 bases; bases with no gene match: 6. The CDR3 is 14 amino acids. CDR1 and CDR2 from the germline V gene are MGHRA and YSYEKL. The CDR3 DNA follows: TGCGCCAGCAGCCGGACAGGGAGTTATACTGAAGCTTTCTTT. Protein sequence: CASSRTGSYTEAFF.

V usage is TRBV6-2 or TRBV6-3 and J usage is TRBJ2-5; no firm D call. This CDR3 has 14 residues. Trimming left V 0 bases short and J 5 bases short, with 10 bases between. Germline-derived CDR1 and CDR2 are MNHEY and SVGEGT. CDR3: CASSYSTQKETQYF. The CDR3 coding sequence is TGTGCCAGCAGTTACTCGACTCAGAAGGAGACCCAGTACTTC.

The rearrangement joins TRBV7-9 to TRBJ2-7; 7 positions match TRBD1. V was pared by 8 bases and J by 4 bases, with 11 bases of the junction left unmatched. Germline V gives CDR1 SEHNR, CDR2 FQNEAQ (reference sequence). This CDR3 has 14 amino acids. CDR3 sequence: CASQGDPDGYEQYF. The DNA for the CDR3 is TGTGCCAGCCAGGGGGACCCCGATGGATACGAGCAGTACTTC. The variable domain in full, with the rest retrieved from reference TRBV7-9 and TRBJ2-7, is DTGVSQNPRHKITKRGQNVTFRCDPISEHNRLYWYRQTLGQGPEFLTYFQNEAQLEKSRLLSDRFSAERPKGSFSTLEIQRTEQGDSAMYLCASQGDPDGYEQYFGPGTRLTVT.

The rearrangement uses TRBV11-3 and TRBJ2-2; TRBD2 aligns across 7 bases. With V trimmed by 4 bases and J by 3 bases, 5 bases remained unmatched. The CDR3 has 15 residues. Germline values: CDR1 SGHNT, CDR2 YENEEA. The CDR3 DNA follows: TGTGCCAGCAGCTCGGGCGGGAGTTACACCGGGGAGCTGTTTTTT. It encodes CASSSGGSYTGELFF.

In its sample, this clonotype was seen many times. At one end the junction does not follow the germline gene, possibly because of a read error. V and J are TRBV18 and TRBJ2-5, with 7 bases aligning to TRBD1. This CDR3 contains 13 residues. CDR1 is KGHSH, CDR2 LQKENI, per germline. This chain's CDR3 is CASTGTDQGTQYF. DNA of the CDR3: TGTGCCAGCACCGGGACAGACCAAGGGACCCAGTACTTC.

The chain has TRBV15 and TRBJ2-2; 8 bases agree with TRBD2. Germline V gives CDR1 LNHNV, CDR2 YYDKDF (reference sequence). The CDR3 runs 16 residues. Germline trimming cut 1 base from V and 1 base from J; bases unmatched to any gene: 2. This chain's CDR3 is CATSRVAGGNTGELFF. The DNA for the CDR3 is TGTGCCACCAGCAGAGTTGCGGGGGGGAACACCGGGGAGCTGTTTTTT.

This clonotype showed up many times. The CDR3, as DNA: TGTGCCAGCAGCCCCCGACTAGCGGGACCCCCAAGGGAGCAGTACTTC. Protein product: CASSPRLAGPPREQYF. The chain has TRBV11-2 and TRBJ2-7, with TRBD2 matching 11 bases. Germline V gives CDR1 SGHAT, CDR2 FQNNGV. The trim removed 5 bases at V and 7 bases at J, leaving 13 bases unmatched. The CDR3 consists of 16 residues.

This clonotype was recorded at least ten times. The V call is TRBV29-1, the J call TRBJ2-5; D possibly corresponds to TRBD1 (6 bases). CDR3 length equals 14 residues. The V gene lost 1 base and the J gene lost 2 bases, with 11 bases spanning the gap. Per germline, CDR1 SQVTM and CDR2 ANQGSEA. The CDR3 reads CSVEARGQQETQYF. CDR3 coding DNA: TGCAGCGTTGAAGCCCGCGGACAGCAAGAGACCCAGTACTTC.

The genes are TRBV5-5 and TRBJ1-2; maybe TRBD1 (5 bases). V was clipped by 3 bases and J by 2 bases, with 11 bases between them. CDR3 length: 14 residues. Germline V gives CDR1 SGHKS, CDR2 YYEKEE (reference sequence). CDR3 nucleotide sequence: TGTGCCAGCAGCTCGGGGACGGGGAACTATGGCTACACCTTC. It codes for CASSSGTGNYGYTF.

This clonotype was found many times. The chain uses TRBV20-1 and TRBJ1-1; a possible D gene is TRBD1 (5 bases). The V end lost 3 bases, the J end lost 7 bases, and 18 bases lay between the germline ends. Germline CDR1 is DFQATT and CDR2 is SNEGSKA (reference sequence). The CDR3 is made up of 14 amino acids. The CDR3 region has the DNA TGCAGTGCTAGGCAACCCCAGGGTCCCAATGAAGCTTTCTTT. Translated, it gives CSARQPQGPNEAFF.

The chain couples TRBV11-2 to TRBJ2-2; 7 bases are shared with TRBD2. Germline assignment: CDR1 SGHAT and CDR2 FQNNGV. The CDR3 covers 17 residues. V dropped 1 base and J dropped 2; count of bases not matched to a gene: 7. The CDR3 nucleotides are TGTGCCAGCAGCTTAGTACGTCTAGCGGTAAACACCGGGGAGCTGTTTTTT. This codes for CASSLVRLAVNTGELFF.

The chain has TRBV6-5 and TRBJ2-7, with TRBD2 matching over 7 bases. Germline assignment: CDR1 MNHEY and CDR2 SVGAGI. The CDR3 is made up of 14 amino acids. The trim removed 4 bases at V and 5 bases at J, leaving 8 bases unmatched. CDR3: CASSSGDYLDEQYF. CDR3 coding DNA: TGTGCCAGCAGTTCTGGGGACTACCTCGACGAGCAGTACTTC.

This clonotype has a count of ten or more. The chain recombines TRBV5-1 with TRBJ2-5; a possible D gene is TRBD1 (6 bases). The V end lost 0 bases, the J end lost 4 bases, and 13 bases lay between the germline ends. The CDR3 length is 15 residues. CDR1 is SGHRS, CDR2 YFSETQ, per germline. CDR3 in DNA: TGCGCCAGCAGCTTGGGACCGACAGGTAGAGAGACCCAGTACTTC. This codes for CASSLGPTGRETQYF.

This clonotype was seen a handful of times. It is likely a read error, because the conserved phenylalanine at the end of the CDR3 is missing. The chain couples TRBV6-1 to TRBJ2-2; D is unclear. Trimming took off 3 bases at V and 5 bases at J, with 7 bases between the two ends. The CDR3 loop spans 13 amino acids. CDR1 is MNHNS and CDR2 is SASEGT in the germline V gene. The CDR3 sequence is CASSDPLTGELFL. Written as DNA, the CDR3 is TGTGCCAGCAGTGACCCCTTAACCGGGGAGCTGTTTCTT.

Ten or more counts support this clonotype. This sequence joins TRBV27 and TRBJ2-2; D uncertain. V lost 0 bases and J lost 6, with 8 bases in between. The germline V gene has CDR1 MNHEY and CDR2 SMNVEV (reference sequence). The CDR3 extends over 14 amino acids. Here the CDR3 reads CASSLSGPSGELFF. The CDR3 DNA follows: TGTGCCAGCAGTTTATCCGGACCTTCCGGGGAGCTGTTTTTT.

In its sample, this clonotype was seen many times. The rearrangement joins TRBV29-1 to TRBJ1-2; 8 bases line up with TRBD1. In germline, CDR1 is SQVTM, CDR2 ANQGSEA. V was clipped by 4 bases and J by 6 bases; unmatched bases: 4. This CDR3 contains 12 residues. For the CDR3, the DNA is TGCAGCGTTGGCCCAGGGGGCGATGGCTACACCTTC. Encoded protein: CSVGPGGDGYTF.

There are a few counts of this clonotype. The genes are TRBV7-8 and TRBJ1-6; D is unresolved. The germline gives CDR1 SGHVS, CDR2 FQNEAQ. The CDR3 is 15 amino acids. V lost 5 bases to trimming and J lost 10 bases, with 18 bases between them. The CDR3 loop reads CASSRQLVVESPLHF. The CDR3, as DNA: TGTGCCAGCAGCCGGCAATTGGTCGTAGAGTCACCCCTCCACTTT.

In regard to this clonotype: This clone may be a read error of a much larger clone one base away. The rearrangement links TRBV7-3 to TRBJ1-2; perhaps TRBD1 as D (5 bases). The CDR3 runs 15 residues. The V gene's germline CDR1 is SGHTA and CDR2 FQGTGA. This CDR3 reads CASSLSGTGGYGYAF. CDR3 sequence (DNA): TGTGCCAGCAGCTTATCCGGGACGGGGGGATATGGCTACGCCTTC.

This clonotype has a count of ten or more. The rearrangement links TRBV25-1 to TRBJ2-5; the D gene is possibly TRBD1 (5 bases). Germline CDR1 and CDR2: MGHDK and SYGVNS. This CDR3 has 15 residues. With 6 bases removed from V and 2 bases from J, the gap between germline ends came to 16 bases. The CDR3: CASSYRKGIQETQYF. The CDR3 DNA is TGTGCCAGCAGCTACAGGAAGGGGATACAAGAGACCCAGTACTTC.

This clonotype was recorded many times. V is TRBV19 and J is TRBJ2-2; no reliable D call. V lost 3 bases and J 6 bases, leaving 11 bases between the germline ends. From germline, CDR1 is LNHDA and CDR2 SQIVND (reference sequence). The CDR3 totals 14 residues. The CDR3 nucleotides are TGTGCCAGTAGTATCCAACGCAACGCCGGGGAGCTGTTTTTT. This gives the protein CASSIQRNAGELFF.

The chain joins TRBV2 to TRBJ1-1; no definite D call. Trimming took 1 base from V and 8 from J, leaving 8 bases between them. This CDR3 region has 12 residues. Germline assignment: CDR1 SNHLY and CDR2 FYNNEI. CDR3: CASSEDTFEAFF. CDR3 bases: TGTGCCAGCAGTGAAGATACATTCGAAGCTTTCTTT.

This clonotype came up many times. A read error may explain this, as a much larger clone is one base away. This chain links TRBV12-3 or TRBV12-4 with TRBJ2-7; the D is unclear. The CDR3 has 13 amino acids. The CDR3 region has the DNA TGTGCCAGCGGTTTACTAATATCCTACGAGCAGTACTTC. Residues: CASGLLISYEQYF.

For the CDR3, the DNA is TGTGCCAGCAGTGAAGTCGGGGACAGGGCCCTATATGGCTACACCTTC. It translates to CASSEVGDRALYGYTF. J is TRBJ1-2 and V is TRBV6-1; 9 bases are a match to TRBD1. Germline CDR1 and CDR2: MNHNS and SASEGT. The CDR3 totals 16 residues. The V gene end was trimmed by 1 base and the J gene end by 5 bases; junction bases not matched to a gene: 8.

There are many counts of this clonotype. V and J are TRBV27 and TRBJ2-5, with D maybe TRBD1 (6 bases). The CDR3 length is 13 residues. Germline CDR1 is MNHEY and CDR2 is SMNVEV (reference sequence). Trimming left V 3 bases short and J 7 bases short, with 12 bases between. Here the CDR3 DNA reads TGTGCCAGCAGTTTGACAGGAATGGCGACCCAGTACTTC. Translating it yields CASSLTGMATQYF.

This clonotype was counted ten times or more. This chain joins TRBV5-5 and TRBJ2-7; possibly TRBD1 or TRBD2 for D (6 bases each). The V end lost 1 base, the J end lost 3 bases, and 17 bases lay between the germline ends. CDR1 and CDR2 from the germline V gene are SGHKS and YYEKEE (reference sequence). The CDR3 has 16 residues. This CDR3 is CASSLTGRGGIYEQYF. CDR3 in DNA: TGTGCCAGCAGCTTGACAGGCAGGGGAGGAATCTACGAGCAGTACTTC.

This clonotype was picked up many times. CDR3 DNA: TGTGCCAGCCGGGACTCCTTCGCCGAGCAGTACTTC. Its protein product is CASRDSFAEQYF. The genes are TRBV6-2 or TRBV6-3 and TRBJ2-7, with a tentative D call TRBD2 (6 bases). The CDR3 spans 12 residues. Deletions cut 8 bases from V and 6 bases from J, with 14 bases between. Germline CDR1 MNHEY, CDR2 SVGEGT.

The chain joins TRBV15 to TRBJ1-2, with 12 bases aligning to TRBD1. This CDR3 is 17 amino acids long. Germline V CDR1 and CDR2: LNHNV, YYDKDF (reference sequence). With 3 bases clipped from V and 0 bases from J, the junction kept 5 bases outside the gene matches. The CDR3, as DNA: TGTGCCACCAGCAGGCCGGGACAGGGGGCCACTAACTATGGCTACACCTTC. Amino acids: CATSRPGQGATNYGYTF.